This T cell receptor beta chain is from a study of monozygotic twins with inflammatory bowel disease. Broader study findings: T cell subtypes were not distinguishable in this analysis. Whether twins were concordant or discordant made no difference to repertoire similarity, possibly from limited power.

The CDR3 is 16 amino acids. With regard to this clonotype: The antigen is undetermined.

Following a re-call of the 5' RACE reads, TCRdb has one entry per CDR3 protein and lacks DNA. This sample's table has around 450,000 distinct CDR3 sequences. The receptor was isolated from a human donor with ulcerative colitis or Crohn's disease, or a healthy co-twin of an affected twin (not recorded which). Material for sequencing was blood. This sequence joins TRBV12-3 or TRBV12-4 and TRBJ2-3; TCRdb returns TRBD1, unconfirmable since there is no DNA. CDR3: CASSLQWTGGTDTQYF.